This T cell receptor beta chain was profiled in a study of prognosis after radiotherapy for stage I lung cancer. The study amplified the TCR beta CDR3 region from genomic DNA. This amplification was carried out by two rounds of multiplex PCR. Used in first-round PCR were primers specific to each TRBV and TRBJ gene. TCRdb reprocessed the multiplex PCR reads with MiXCR, giving one entry per CDR3 protein. The sample includes about 17,000 distinct CDR3 sequences, approximately 15% of them seen just once. Here the sequenced sample was PBMCs, taken before or after stereotactic body radiation therapy (not recorded which). The TCR originated in a donor at least 50 years old with non-small cell lung cancer.

DNA of the CDR3: TGTGCCAGCAGCCCCCGGACTAGAGGGGGAGATACGCAGTATTTT. It codes for CASSPRTRGGDTQYF. The gene calls are TRBV5-4 and TRBJ2-3; possibly TRBD2 for D (7 bases). Trimming removed 4 bases from V and 5 bases from J, with 17 bases in between. This CDR3 comprises 15 residues. Germline values: CDR1 SGHNT, CDR2 YYREEE (reference sequence).